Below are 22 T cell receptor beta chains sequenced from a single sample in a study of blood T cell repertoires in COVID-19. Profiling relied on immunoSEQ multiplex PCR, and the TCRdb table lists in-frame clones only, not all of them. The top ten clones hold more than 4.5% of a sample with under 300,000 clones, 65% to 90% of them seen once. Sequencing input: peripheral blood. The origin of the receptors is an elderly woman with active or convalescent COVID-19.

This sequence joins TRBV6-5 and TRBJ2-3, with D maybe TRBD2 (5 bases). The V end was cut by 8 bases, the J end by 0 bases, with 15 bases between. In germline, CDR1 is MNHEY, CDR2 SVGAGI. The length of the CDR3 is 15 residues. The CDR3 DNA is TGTGCCAGCGGTCGGGGATTAGAAAGCACAGATACGCAGTATTTT. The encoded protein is CASGRGLESTDTQYF.

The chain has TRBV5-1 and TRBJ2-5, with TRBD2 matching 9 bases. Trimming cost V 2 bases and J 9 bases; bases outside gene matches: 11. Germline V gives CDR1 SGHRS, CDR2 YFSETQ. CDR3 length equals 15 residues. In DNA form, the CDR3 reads TGCGCCAGCAGCTTAGGTGGCGGGGGGGCCCCCCCCCAGTACTTC. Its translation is CASSLGGGGAPPQYF.

Written as DNA, the CDR3 is TGTGCCAGCAGCTTACGGACAGGGGCATACACTGAAGCTTTCTTT. This sequence encodes CASSLRTGAYTEAFF. The gene calls are TRBV7-9 and TRBJ1-1; 9 bases align to TRBD1. The junction had 4 bases not matched to a gene; V was cut back by 2 bases and J by 3 bases. The CDR3 has 15 residues. CDR1 is SEHNR and CDR2 is FQNEAQ in the germline V gene (reference sequence).

CDR3 amino acids: CASSLGGVTAGNTIYF. In DNA form, the CDR3 reads TGTGCCAGCAGCTTAGGGGGGGTGACAGCCGGAAACACCATATATTTT. The J gene is TRBJ1-3, the V gene TRBV7-6, with D perhaps TRBD1 (5 bases). CDR3 size: 16 residues. Trimming removed 1 base at V and 4 bases at J, with 14 bases between. The germline V gene encodes CDR1 SGHVS and CDR2 FNYEAQ.

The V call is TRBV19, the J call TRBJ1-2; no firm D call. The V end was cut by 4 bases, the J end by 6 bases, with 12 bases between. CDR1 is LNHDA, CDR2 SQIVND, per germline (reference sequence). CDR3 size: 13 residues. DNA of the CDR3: TGTGCCAGTAGTAGTCAGACTTTGAATGGCTACACCTTC. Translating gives CASSSQTLNGYTF.

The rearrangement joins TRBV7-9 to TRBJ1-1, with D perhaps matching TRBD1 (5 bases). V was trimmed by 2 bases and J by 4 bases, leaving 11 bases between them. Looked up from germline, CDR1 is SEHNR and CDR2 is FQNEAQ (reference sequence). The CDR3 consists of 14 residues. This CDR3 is CASSLSGLGTEAFF. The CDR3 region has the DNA TGTGCCAGCAGCTTATCAGGGCTGGGCACTGAAGCTTTCTTT.

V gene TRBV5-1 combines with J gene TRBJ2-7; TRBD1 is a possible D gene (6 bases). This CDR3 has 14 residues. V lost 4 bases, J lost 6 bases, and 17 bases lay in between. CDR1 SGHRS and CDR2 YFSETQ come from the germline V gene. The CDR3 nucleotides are TGCGCCAGCAGCCAAACCCCAGGGGTTGGCGAGCAGTACTTC. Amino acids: CASSQTPGVGEQYF.

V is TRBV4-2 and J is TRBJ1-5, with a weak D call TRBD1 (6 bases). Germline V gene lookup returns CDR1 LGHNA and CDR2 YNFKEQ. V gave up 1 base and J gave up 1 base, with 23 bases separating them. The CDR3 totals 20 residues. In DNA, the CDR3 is TGTGCCAGCAGCCAAGTTCGGGGGGGCCCGGAGTTTTCAAGCAATCAGCCCCAGCATTTT. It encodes CASSQVRGGPEFSSNQPQHF.

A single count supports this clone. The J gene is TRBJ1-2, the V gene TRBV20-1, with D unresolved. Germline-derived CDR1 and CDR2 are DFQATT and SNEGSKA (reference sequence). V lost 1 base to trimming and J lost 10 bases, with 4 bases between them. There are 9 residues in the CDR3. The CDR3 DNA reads TGCAGTGCTAGAGCGGTCTACACCTTC. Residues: CSARAVYTF.

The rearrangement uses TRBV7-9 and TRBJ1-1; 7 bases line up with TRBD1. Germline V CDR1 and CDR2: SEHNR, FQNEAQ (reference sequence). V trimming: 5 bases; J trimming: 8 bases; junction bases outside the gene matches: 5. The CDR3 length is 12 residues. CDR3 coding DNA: TGTGCCAGCAGCCCCGGGACAGAAGAAGCTTTCTTT. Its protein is CASSPGTEEAFF. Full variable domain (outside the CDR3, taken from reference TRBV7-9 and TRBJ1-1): DTGVSQNPRHKITKRGQNVTFRCDPISEHNRLYWYRQTLGQGPEFLTYFQNEAQLEKSRLLSDRFSAERPKGSFSTLEIQRTEQGDSAMYLCASSPGTEEAFFGQGTRLTVV.

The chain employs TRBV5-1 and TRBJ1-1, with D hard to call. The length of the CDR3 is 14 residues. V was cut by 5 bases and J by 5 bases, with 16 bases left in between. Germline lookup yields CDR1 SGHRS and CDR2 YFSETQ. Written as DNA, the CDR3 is TGCGCCAGCAGACCGGCGGGGAGGATAACTGAAGCTTTCTTT. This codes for CASRPAGRITEAFF.

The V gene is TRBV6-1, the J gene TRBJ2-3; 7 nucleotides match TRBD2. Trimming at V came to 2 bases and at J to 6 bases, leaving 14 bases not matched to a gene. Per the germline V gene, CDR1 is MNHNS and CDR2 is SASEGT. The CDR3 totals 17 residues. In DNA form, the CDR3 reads TGTGCCAGCAGTGAAAATCGCGCGGCGGGGGTGTGGGATACGCAGTATTTT. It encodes CASSENRAAGVWDTQYF.

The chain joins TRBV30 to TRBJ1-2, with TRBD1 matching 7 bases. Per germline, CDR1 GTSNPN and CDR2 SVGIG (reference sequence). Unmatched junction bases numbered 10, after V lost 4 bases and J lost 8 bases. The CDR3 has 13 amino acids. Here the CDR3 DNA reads TGTGCCTGGACTAGGGACAGAGCAGGCGGCTACACCTTC. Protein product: CAWTRDRAGGYTF. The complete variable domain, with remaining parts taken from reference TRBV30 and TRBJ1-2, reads SQTIHQWPATLVQPVGSPLSLECTVEGTSNPNLYWYRQAAGRGLQLLFYSVGIGQISSEVPQNLSASRPQDRQFILSSKKLLLSDSGFYLCAWTRDRAGGYTFGSGTRLTVV.

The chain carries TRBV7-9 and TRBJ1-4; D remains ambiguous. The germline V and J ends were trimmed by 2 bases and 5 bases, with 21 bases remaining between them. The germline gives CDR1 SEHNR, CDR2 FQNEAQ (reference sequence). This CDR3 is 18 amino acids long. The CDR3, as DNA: TGTGCCAGCAGCTTAAGACCCGATCGTTGGGGAGGGAATGAAAAACTGTTTTTT. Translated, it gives CASSLRPDRWGGNEKLFF.

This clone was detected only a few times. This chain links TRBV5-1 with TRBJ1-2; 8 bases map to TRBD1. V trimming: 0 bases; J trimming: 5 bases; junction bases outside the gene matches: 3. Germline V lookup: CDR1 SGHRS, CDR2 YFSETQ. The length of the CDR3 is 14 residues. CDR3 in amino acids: CASSLGTGLYGYTF. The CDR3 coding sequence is TGCGCCAGCAGCTTGGGGACAGGGCTTTATGGCTACACCTTC.

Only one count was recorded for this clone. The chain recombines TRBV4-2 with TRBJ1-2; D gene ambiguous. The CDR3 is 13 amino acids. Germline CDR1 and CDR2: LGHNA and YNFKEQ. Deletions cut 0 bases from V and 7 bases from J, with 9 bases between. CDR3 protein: CASSQDQTSGYTF. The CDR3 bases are TGTGCCAGCAGCCAAGATCAAACGAGTGGCTACACCTTC.

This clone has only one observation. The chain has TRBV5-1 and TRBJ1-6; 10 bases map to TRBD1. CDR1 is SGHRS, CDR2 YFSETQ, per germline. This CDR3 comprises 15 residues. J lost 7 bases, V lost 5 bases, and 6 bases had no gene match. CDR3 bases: TGCGCCAGCAGGGGACAGGGGCCCGGGAATTCACCCCTCCACTTT. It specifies CASRGQGPGNSPLHF.

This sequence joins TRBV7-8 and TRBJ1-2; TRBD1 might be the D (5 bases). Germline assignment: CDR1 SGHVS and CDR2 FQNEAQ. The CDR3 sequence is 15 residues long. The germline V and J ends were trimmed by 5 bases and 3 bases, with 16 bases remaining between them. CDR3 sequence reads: CASSAEIRGDYGYTF. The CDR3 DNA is TGTGCCAGCAGCGCTGAAATACGGGGGGACTATGGCTACACCTTC.

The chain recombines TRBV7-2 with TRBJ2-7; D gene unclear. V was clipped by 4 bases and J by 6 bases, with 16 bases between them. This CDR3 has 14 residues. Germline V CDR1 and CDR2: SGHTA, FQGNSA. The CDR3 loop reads CASSSFGLGTEQYF. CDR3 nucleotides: TGTGCCAGCAGCTCGTTCGGTCTAGGCACCGAGCAGTACTTC.

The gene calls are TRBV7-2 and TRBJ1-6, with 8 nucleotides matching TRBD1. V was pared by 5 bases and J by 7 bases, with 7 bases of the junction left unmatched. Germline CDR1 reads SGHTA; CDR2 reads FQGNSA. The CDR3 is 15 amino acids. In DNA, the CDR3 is TGTGCCAGCAGCCTACAGGGGGATGGGAATTCACCCCTCCACTTT. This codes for CASSLQGDGNSPLHF.

The CDR3 sequence: CASRLGSVYNSPLHF. CDR3 bases: TGTGCCAGCAGGCTCGGGAGCGTATATAATTCACCCCTCCACTTT. V gene TRBV6-5 combines with J gene TRBJ1-6; D uncertain. The CDR3 is 15 amino acids. Germline lookup yields CDR1 MNHEY and CDR2 SVGAGI. V was trimmed by 6 bases and J by 4 bases, leaving 13 bases between them.

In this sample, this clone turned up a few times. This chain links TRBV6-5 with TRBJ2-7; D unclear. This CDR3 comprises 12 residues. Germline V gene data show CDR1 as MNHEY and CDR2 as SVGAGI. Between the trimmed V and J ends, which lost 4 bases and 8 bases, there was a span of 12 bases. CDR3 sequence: CASSSTPSKQYF. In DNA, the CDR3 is TGTGCCAGCAGTTCGACACCCTCCAAGCAGTACTTC.